Detailed here is one TCR beta chain. Its cognate antigen is unknown. For every donor, a draw yielded about 10 milliliters of peripheral blood. This sample is drawn from a study of blood T cells in healthy people across ages. The authors ran a second PCR of 7 to 11 cycles using a sample-barcoded 5' primer and a J-beta primer mix. Samples each returned at least 2.5 million CDR3-containing paired-end reads. TCRdb reprocessed the 5' RACE reads via MiXCR and lists one record per CDR3 protein. The data show 700,000 or so distinct CDR3 sequences, with around two fifths seen just once and 30% held by the top ten. Study-wide points: With donor CMV status unknown, expanded clonotype changes were possibly confounded. Older individuals had lower TCR beta diversity per million T cells (the decline was roughly linear).

This receptor was obtained from an elderly man in good health. Material: blood.

The chain's CDR3 is CASSVDGGIRREQFF. The CDR3, as DNA: TGTGCCAGCAGCGTAGATGGCGGGATACGTCGTGAGCAGTTCTTC. The chain joins TRBV9 to TRBJ2-1; maybe TRBD2 (6 bases). Trimming removed 0 bases from V and 9 bases from J, with 16 bases in between. This CDR3 is 15 amino acids long. Germline CDR1 is SGDLS and CDR2 is YYNGEE.